This T cell receptor (beta chain) was identified in a study of blood T cell repertoires in COVID-19. Study overall: Nucleic acid was either cDNA or gDNA, and it came from T cells, B-cell-depleted T cells, or PBMCs.

In the study's own analysis: Amplification of reference gene primers provided the estimated nucleated cell counts. Here immunoSEQ multiplex PCR was the method, and the copy in TCRdb shows in-frame clones only, minus some. That table furnishes V, J and clone size, whereas the DNA furnished D and trimming. This sample has 250,000 to 300,000 clones; over 85% occur once, and the top ten carry approximately 10%. Trimming cost V 1 base and J 2 bases, with 11 bases left between them. Per germline, CDR1 MNHNY and CDR2 SVGAGI (reference sequence). The CDR3 runs to 15 residues. Followed longitudinally, the Seattle patients had been enrolled during active infection.

This clonotype originated in a woman younger than 45 with COVID-19, enrolled during active disease. Sequenced material: peripheral blood. The rearrangement links TRBV6-6 to TRBJ1-2, with D possibly TRBD1 on 6 matching bases. The CDR3 loop is CASSYFEGVNYGYTF. The CDR3 nucleotides read TGTGCCAGCAGTTACTTTGAGGGGGTAAACTATGGCTACACCTTC.